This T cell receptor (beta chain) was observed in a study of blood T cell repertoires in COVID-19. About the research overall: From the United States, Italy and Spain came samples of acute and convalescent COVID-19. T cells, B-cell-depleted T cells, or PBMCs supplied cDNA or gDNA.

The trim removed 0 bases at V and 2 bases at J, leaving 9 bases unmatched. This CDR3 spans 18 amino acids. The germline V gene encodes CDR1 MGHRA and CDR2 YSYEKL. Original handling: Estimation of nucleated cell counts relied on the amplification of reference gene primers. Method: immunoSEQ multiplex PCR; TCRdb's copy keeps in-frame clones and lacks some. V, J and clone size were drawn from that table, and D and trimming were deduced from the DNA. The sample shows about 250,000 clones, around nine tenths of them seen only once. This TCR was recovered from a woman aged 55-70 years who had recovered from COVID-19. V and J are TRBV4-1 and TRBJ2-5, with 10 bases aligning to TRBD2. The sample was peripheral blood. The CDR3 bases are TGCGCCAGCAGCCAAGAGGGAGGGACTAGCGCCATACAAGAGACCCAGTACTTC. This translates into CASSQEGGTSAIQETQYF.